This T cell receptor (beta chain) comes out of a study of blood T cell repertoires in COVID-19. Study-wide context: The origin of the acute and convalescent COVID-19 samples was the United States, Italy and Spain. T cells, B-cell-depleted T cells, or PBMCs provided the cDNA or gDNA that served as material.

Original analysis: For nucleated cells, counts were estimated from reference gene primer amplification. Data came from immunoSEQ multiplex PCR; TCRdb stores just in-frame clones and leaves some out. V and J calls plus clone size are reproduced from that table; the DNA served to infer D and trimming. This table holds about 130,000 clones, approximately 89% found once. The V and J ends lost 5 bases and 7 bases respectively, with 11 bases between them. The CDR3 spans 12 residues. Germline CDR1 is MNHNS and CDR2 is SASEGT. The clonotype was recovered from a middle-aged man with acute or convalescent COVID-19. This chain joins TRBV6-1 and TRBJ1-1; no firm D call. Sequencing was done on a sample of peripheral blood. CDR3 sequence: CASSSFQNEAFF. The CDR3 DNA follows: TGTGCCAGCAGTTCCTTCCAGAATGAAGCTTTCTTT.